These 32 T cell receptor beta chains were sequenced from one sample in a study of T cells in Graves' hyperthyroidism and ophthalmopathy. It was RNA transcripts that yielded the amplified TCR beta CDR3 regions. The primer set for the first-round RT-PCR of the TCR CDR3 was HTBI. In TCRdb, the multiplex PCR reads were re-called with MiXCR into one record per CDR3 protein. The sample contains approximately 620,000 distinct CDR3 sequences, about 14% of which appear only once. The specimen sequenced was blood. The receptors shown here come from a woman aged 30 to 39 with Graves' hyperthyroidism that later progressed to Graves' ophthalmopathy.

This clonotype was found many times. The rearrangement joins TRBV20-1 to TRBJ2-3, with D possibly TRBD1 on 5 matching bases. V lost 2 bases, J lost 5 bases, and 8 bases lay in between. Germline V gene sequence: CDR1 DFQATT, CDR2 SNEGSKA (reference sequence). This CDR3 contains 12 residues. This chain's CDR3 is CSARRGGDTQYF. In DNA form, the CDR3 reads TGCAGTGCTAGAAGGGGTGGAGATACGCAGTATTTT.

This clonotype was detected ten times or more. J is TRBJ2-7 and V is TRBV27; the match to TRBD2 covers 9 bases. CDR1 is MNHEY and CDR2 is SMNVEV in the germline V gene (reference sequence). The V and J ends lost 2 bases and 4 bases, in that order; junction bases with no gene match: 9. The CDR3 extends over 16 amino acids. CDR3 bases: TGTGCCAGCAGTTTAACCGGACTAGCGACAGGGTACGAGCAGTACTTC. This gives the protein CASSLTGLATGYEQYF.

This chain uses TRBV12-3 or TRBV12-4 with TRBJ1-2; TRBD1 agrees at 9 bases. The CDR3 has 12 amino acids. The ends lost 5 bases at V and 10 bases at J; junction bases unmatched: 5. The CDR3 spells CASSMTGGDYTF. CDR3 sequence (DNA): TGTGCCAGCAGTATGACAGGGGGGGACTACACCTTC.

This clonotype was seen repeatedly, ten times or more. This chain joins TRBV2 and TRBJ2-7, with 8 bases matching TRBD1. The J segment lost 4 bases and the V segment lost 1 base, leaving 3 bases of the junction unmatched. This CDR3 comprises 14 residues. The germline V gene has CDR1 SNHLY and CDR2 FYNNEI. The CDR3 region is CASSEGTGRYEQYF. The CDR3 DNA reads TGTGCCAGCAGTGAAGGGACAGGGCGGTACGAGCAGTACTTC.

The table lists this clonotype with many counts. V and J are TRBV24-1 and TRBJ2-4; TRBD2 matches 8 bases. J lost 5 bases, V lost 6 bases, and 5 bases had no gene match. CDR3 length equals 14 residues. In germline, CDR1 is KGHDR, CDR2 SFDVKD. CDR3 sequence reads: CATSLAGSENIQYF. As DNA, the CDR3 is TGTGCCACCAGTTTAGCGGGGTCGGAAAACATTCAGTACTTC.

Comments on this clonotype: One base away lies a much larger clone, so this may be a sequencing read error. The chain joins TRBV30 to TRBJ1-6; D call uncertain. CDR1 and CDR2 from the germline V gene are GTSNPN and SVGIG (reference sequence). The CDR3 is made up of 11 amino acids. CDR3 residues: CAWSQNSPLQF. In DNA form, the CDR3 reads TGTGCCTGGAGTCAGAATTCACCCCTCCAATTT.

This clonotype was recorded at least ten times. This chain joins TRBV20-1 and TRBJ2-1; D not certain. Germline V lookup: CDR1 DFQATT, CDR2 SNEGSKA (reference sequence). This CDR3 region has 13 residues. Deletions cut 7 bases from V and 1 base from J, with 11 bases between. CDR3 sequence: CSGGSPSYNEQFF. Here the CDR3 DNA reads TGCAGTGGGGGTAGCCCGTCCTACAATGAGCAGTTCTTC.

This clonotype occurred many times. The CDR3 region is CASSYSGTGVSGYTF. The CDR3 DNA sequence: TGTGCCAGCAGTTACTCCGGGACGGGGGTCAGTGGCTACACCTTC. The chain joins TRBV6-2 or TRBV6-3 to TRBJ1-2, with D possibly being TRBD1 (5 bases). Germline V gives CDR1 MNHEY, CDR2 SVGEGT. The CDR3 length is 15 residues. Trimming took off 0 bases at V and 7 bases at J, with 15 bases between the two ends.

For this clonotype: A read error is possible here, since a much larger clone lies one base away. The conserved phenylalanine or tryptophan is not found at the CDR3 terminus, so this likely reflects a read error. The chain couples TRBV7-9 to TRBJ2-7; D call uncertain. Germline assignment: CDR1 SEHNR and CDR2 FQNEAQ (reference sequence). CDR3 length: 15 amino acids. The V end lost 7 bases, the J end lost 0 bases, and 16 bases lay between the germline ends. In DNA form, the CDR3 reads TGTGCCAGCACCAAGGGCTGGGGTAGCTCCTACGAGCAGTACTGC. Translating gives CASTKGWGSSYEQYC.

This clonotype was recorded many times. The CDR3 protein is CSAHPPGSSYNEQFF. CDR3 coding DNA: TGCAGTGCTCACCCCCCCGGGAGCTCCTACAATGAGCAGTTCTTC. This rearrangement joins TRBV20-1 to TRBJ2-1; the D gene is possibly TRBD2 (6 bases). Germline V gives CDR1 DFQATT, CDR2 SNEGSKA (reference sequence). V was shortened by 5 bases and J by 0 bases, with 14 bases between the two germline ends. The CDR3 runs 15 residues.

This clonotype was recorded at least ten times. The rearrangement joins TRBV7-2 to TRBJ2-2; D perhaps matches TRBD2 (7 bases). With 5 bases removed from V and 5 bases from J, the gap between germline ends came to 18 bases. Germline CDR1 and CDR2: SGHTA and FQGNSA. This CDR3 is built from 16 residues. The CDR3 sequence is CASSTLGGRATGELFF. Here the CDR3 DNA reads TGTGCCAGCAGCACACTGGGGGGGCGTGCAACCGGGGAGCTGTTTTTT.

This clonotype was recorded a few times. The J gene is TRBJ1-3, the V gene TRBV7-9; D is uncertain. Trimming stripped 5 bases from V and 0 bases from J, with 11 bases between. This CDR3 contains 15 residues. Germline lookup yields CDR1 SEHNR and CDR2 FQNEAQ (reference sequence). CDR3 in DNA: TGTGCCAGCAGCAAACGATTAGACTCTGGAAACACCATATATTTT. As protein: CASSKRLDSGNTIYF.

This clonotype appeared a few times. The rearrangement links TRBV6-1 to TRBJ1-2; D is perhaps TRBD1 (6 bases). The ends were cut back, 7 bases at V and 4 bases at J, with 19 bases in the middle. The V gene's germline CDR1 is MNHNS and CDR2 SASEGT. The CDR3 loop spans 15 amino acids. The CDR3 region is CASTSEGGGSYGYTF. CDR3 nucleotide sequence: TGTGCCAGCACCTCAGAGGGGGGCGGGTCCTATGGCTACACCTTC.

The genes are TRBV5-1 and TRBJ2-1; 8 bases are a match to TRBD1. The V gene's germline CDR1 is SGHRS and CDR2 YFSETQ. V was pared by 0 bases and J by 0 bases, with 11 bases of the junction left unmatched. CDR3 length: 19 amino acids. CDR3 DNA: TGCGCCAGCAGCTTGGCGTCACCTGGACAGGGAACCTCCTACAATGAGCAGTTCTTC. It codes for CASSLASPGQGTSYNEQFF.

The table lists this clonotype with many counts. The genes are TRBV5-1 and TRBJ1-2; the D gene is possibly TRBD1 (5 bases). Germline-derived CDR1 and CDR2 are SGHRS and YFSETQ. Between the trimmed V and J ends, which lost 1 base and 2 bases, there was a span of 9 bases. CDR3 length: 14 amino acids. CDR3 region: CASSLMTENYGYTF. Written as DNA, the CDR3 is TGCGCCAGCAGCTTGATGACAGAAAACTATGGCTACACCTTC.

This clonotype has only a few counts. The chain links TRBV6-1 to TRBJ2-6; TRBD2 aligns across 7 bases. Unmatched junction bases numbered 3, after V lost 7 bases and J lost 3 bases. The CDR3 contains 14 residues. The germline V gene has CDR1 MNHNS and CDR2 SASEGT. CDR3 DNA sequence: TGTGCCAGCAAGAGCGGGATTGGGGCCAACGTCCTGACTTTC. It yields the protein CASKSGIGANVLTF.

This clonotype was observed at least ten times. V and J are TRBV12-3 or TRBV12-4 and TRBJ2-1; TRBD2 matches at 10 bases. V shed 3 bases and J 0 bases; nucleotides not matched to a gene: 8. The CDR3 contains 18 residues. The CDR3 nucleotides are TGTGCCAGCAGTTTGGGGGGACTAGCGCGAATCTCCTACAATGAGCAGTTCTTC. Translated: CASSLGGLARISYNEQFF.

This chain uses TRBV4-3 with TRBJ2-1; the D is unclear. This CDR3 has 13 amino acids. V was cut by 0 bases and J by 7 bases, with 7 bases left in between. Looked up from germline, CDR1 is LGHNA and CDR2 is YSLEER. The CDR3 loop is CASSQDRSNEQFF. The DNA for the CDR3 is TGCGCCAGCAGCCAAGATAGAAGTAATGAGCAGTTCTTC.

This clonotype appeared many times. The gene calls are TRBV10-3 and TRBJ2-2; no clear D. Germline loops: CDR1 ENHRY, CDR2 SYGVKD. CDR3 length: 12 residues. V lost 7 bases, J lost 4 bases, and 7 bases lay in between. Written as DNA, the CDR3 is TGTGCCATCACCCAGGCCACCGGGGAGCTGTTTTTT. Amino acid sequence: CAITQATGELFF.

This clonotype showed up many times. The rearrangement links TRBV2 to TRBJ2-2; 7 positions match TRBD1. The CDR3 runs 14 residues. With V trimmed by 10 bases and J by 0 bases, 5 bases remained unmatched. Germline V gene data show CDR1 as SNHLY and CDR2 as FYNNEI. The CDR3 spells CATRQGANTGELFF. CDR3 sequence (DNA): TGTGCCACCAGACAGGGTGCGAACACCGGGGAGCTGTTTTTT.

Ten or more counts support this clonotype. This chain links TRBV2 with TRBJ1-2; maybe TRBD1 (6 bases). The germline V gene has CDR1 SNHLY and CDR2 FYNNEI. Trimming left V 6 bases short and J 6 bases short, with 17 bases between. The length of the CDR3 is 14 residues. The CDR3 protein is CASRGRQVLDGYTF. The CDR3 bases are TGTGCCAGCAGGGGAAGACAGGTTTTGGATGGCTACACCTTC.

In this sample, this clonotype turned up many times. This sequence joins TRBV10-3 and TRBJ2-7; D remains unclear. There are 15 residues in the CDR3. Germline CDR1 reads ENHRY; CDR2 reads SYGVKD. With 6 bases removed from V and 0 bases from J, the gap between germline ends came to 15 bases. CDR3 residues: CAISSPTAASYEQYF. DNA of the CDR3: TGTGCCATCAGCTCCCCGACCGCCGCCTCCTACGAGCAGTACTTC.

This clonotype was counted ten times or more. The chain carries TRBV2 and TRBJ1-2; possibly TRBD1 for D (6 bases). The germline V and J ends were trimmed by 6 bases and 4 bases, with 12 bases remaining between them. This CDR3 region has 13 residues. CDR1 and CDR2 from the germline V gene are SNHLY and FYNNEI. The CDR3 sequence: CASSAGQLYGYTF. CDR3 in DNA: TGTGCCAGCAGCGCCGGACAGCTCTATGGCTACACCTTC. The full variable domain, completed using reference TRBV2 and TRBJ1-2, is EPEVTQTPSHQVTQMGQEVILRCVPISNHLYFYWYRQILGQKVEFLVSFYNNEISEKSEIFDDQFSVERPDGSNFTLKIRSTKLEDSAMYFCASSAGQLYGYTFGSGTRLTVV.

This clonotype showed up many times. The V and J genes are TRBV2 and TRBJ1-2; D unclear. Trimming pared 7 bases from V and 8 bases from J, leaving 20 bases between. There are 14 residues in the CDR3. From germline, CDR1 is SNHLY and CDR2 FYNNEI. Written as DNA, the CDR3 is TGTGCCAGCATCCTCGGCGCCGCCGAAGGGGGCTACACCTTC. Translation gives CASILGAAEGGYTF.

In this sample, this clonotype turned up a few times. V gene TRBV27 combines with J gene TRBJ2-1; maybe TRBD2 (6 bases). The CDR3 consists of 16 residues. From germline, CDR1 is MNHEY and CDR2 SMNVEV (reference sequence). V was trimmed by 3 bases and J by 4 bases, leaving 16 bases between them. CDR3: CASSFSDGGRYNEQFF. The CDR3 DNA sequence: TGTGCCAGCAGTTTTTCAGACGGGGGTCGATACAATGAGCAGTTCTTC.

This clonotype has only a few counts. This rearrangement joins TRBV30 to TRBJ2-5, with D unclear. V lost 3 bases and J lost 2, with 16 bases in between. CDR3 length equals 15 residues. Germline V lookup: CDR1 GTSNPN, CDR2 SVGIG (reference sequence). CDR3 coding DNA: TGTGCCTGGAGCCCCTTAGGGAATGAGCAAGAGACCCAGTACTTC. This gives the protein CAWSPLGNEQETQYF.

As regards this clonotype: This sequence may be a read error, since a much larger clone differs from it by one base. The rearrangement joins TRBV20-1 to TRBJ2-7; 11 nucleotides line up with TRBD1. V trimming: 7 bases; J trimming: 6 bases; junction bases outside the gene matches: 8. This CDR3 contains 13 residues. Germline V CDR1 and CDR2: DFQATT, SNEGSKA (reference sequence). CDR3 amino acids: CSVPPGQGVEQYF. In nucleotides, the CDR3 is TGCAGTGTTCCACCGGGACAGGGGGTCGAGCAGTACTTC.

The CDR3 here is CASSPDTKRSRDEQYF. The CDR3, as DNA: TGTGCCAGCAGTCCCGATACTAAGCGGAGCCGGGACGAGCAGTACTTC. The chain has TRBV19 and TRBJ2-7; D possibly corresponds to TRBD2 (5 bases). Germline V gives CDR1 LNHDA, CDR2 SQIVND (reference sequence). The CDR3 is 16 residues long. V lost 9 bases to trimming and J lost 5 bases, with 26 bases between them.

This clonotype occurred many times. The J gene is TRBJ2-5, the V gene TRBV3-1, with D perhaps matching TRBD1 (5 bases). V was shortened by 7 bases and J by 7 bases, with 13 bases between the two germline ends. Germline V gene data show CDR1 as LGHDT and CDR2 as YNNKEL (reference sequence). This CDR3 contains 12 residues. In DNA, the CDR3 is TGTGCCAGCACCCTAGGGGTAGGGACCCAGTACTTC. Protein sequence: CASTLGVGTQYF.

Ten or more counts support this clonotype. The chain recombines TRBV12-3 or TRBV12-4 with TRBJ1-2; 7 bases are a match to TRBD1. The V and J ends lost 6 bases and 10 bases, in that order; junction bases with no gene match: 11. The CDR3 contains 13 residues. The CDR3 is CASRLGQLNHYTF. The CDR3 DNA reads TGTGCCAGCAGGTTGGGACAGCTTAATCACTACACCTTC.

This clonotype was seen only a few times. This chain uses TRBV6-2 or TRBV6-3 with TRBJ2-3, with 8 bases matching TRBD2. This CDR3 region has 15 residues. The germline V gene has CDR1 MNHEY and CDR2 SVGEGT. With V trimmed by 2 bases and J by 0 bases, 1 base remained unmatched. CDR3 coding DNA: TGTGCCAGCAGTTACCGGGGGGGGAGCACAGATACGCAGTATTTT. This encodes CASSYRGGSTDTQYF.

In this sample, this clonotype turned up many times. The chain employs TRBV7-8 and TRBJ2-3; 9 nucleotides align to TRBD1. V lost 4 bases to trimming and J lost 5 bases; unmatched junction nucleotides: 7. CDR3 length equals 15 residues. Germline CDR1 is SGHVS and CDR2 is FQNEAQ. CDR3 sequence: CASSYTGGWVDTQYF. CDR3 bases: TGTGCCAGCAGCTACACAGGGGGCTGGGTAGATACGCAGTATTTT. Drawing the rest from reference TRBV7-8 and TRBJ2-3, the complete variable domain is GAGVSQSPRYKVAKRGQDVALRCDPISGHVSLFWYQQALGQGPEFLTYFQNEAQLDKSGLPSDRFFAERPEGSVSTLKIQRTQQEDSAVYLCASSYTGGWVDTQYFGPGTRLTVL.